This T cell receptor beta chain appears in the sequencing data of a study of shared clonotypes between healthy human individuals (dated by TCRdb to about 2020). Background for the entire study: The cohort included a few men and a couple of women between 18 and 49 years of age. Each donor's leukapheresis produced roughly between roughly 0.85 and 10 billion PBMCs. To increase sequencing depth and limit assay-specific biases, different laboratories used diverse techniques to prepare libraries and sequence TCR repertoires. To estimate repertoire size and how much clonotypes are shared between individuals, the study performed deep sequencing of blood TCR repertoires from roughly five healthy adults. For each donor, three plates each were used for CD4 naive and CD4 memory, two plates were used for CD8 naive, and one plate was used for CD8 memory.

Overall results and qualifications from the work: Sampling was limited to blood, and TCR repertoires in tissue likely differ from TCR repertoires in blood. Compared with non-shared clonotypes, clonotypes shared by all four sorted-subset donors had higher generation probabilities. Based on pairwise subsampling, the degree of clonotype sharing among donors was expected to be affected by sequencing depth. Because the study included only a small number of donors, the genetic and exposure-history diversity represented was limited. Even with the large sequencing depth, rarefaction of the sorted-subset datasets indicated that sequencing was incomplete. Across a few donors, about 5.2% of naive CD4, over 3% of naive CD8, around 2.1% of memory CD4, and under 0.45% of memory CD8 clonotypes were shared. Estimated clonotype richness was generally larger for naive than for memory subsets.

Concerning this clone itself: Its antigen is unknown. Base qualities are not recorded, but no much larger clone differs from it by a single base.

From its cysteine to its phenylalanine, the CDR3 spans 17 amino acids. Of all the DNA, just the CDR3 is kept, 51 bases in frame from base 1. The junction carries 21 bases between V and J, which are trimmed by 5 bases and 1 base respectively. CDR1 and CDR2, per the germline V gene (reference sequence), are MNHEY and SMNVEV. CD8 naive samples were obtained by positive selection for CCR7 among CD45RO-negative cells, yielding a CD45RA+CCR7+ population from which TemRA cells were excluded. The donors were healthy, HIV-negative adults who had no recently reported acute infections or vaccinations. All donors were Caucasian adults living in Nashville, Tennessee, USA. Blood was obtained by leukapheresis, after which PBMCs were separated by Ficoll-Histopaque density gradient centrifugation and cryopreserved in liquid nitrogen vapor phase. Analytical flow cytometry was used to check the purity and quantity of each magnetically sorted T cell population. From each sorted fraction, genomic DNA was isolated and quantified by UV absorbance on a Nanodrop 2000c.

TCR CDR3 regions were amplified from genomic DNA by multiplex PCR using the deep immunoSEQ assay. Genomic DNA extracted from each cell subset was distributed evenly over all wells of several immunoSEQ 96-well plates, and each plate served as one replicate. For sorted subsets, 150 to 250 ng genomic DNA, equal to tens of thousands of T cell genomes, was loaded into each replicate PCR. Purified libraries were measured with a Qubit 3.0 fluorometer, size-checked on a Bioanalyzer 2100, and measured again with the KAPA Library Quantification kit. Each immunoSEQ 96-well plate was sequenced on its own single-read 150-cycle Illumina NextSeq 550 flow cell. Regarding the original processing steps: Because only junctional sequences without quality scores were contained in the immunoSEQ output, filtering matching that applied to full-length reads could not be performed. To assign V/J genes and CDR3, sequences were annotated against IMGT germline references using PyIR, a Python wrapper for IgBLAST v1.9. Any read was removed if the V/J assignment was weak (E-value above 1e-6), the CDR3 was missing, or the read contained stop codons, out-of-frame junctions, or ambiguous translated residues. V3J clonotypes were defined as sequences sharing the same inferred V gene, J gene, and CDR3 amino acid sequence. Percentage overlap between repertoires was calculated by dividing the number of shared unique clonotypes by the size of the smaller repertoire. Repertoire richness was assessed with RTK rarefaction, the Chao1 estimator, and Recon v2.1 estimates of unobserved clonotypes. Generation probabilities were computed with OLGA for all TCRbeta clonotypes obtained by the gDNA method from several donors. The clones in this table, taken by TCRdb from immuneACCESS, are in-frame only. Not every clone is retained; where verified, under half of the shortfall comes from an unresolved V gene, and the cause of the rest is unknown. For V, J and clone size, that table is used; D and trimming come from the DNA. This sample comprises about 2.1 million clones, 93% of them detected only once. More than 1.5% of the sample is held by the ten biggest clonotypes.

This TCR was recovered from a man aged 18 to 29 in good health. Some clones in this sample may be carry-over from other donors' samples. In this chain, TRBV27 is recombined with TRBJ2-7; matching of 5 bases hints at TRBD2 as the D gene. Sequencing was carried out using naive CD8+ T cells from PBMCs. According to the study, the label for this sample's cell subset or site signals: CD45RA+CCR7+. The DNA sequence reads TGTGCCAGCAGTCGGGGTGGGCTAACCGGCGGGTCCTACGAGCAGTACTTC. This encodes CASSRGGLTGGSYEQYF.